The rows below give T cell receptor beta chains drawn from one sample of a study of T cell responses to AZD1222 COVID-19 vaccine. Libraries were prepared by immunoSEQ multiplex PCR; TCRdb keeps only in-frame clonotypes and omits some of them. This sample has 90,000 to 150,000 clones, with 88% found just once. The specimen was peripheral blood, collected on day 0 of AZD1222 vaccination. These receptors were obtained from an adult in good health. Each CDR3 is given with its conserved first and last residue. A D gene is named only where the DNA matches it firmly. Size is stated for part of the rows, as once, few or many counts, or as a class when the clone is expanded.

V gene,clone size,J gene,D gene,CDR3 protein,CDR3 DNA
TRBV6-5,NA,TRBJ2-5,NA,CASTRGRQETQYF,TGTGCCAGCACCCGGGGACGGCAAGAGACCCAGTACTTC
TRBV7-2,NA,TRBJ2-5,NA,CASSLVWDQYF,TGTGCCAGCAGCTTAGTCTGGGACCAGTACTTC
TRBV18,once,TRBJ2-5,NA,CASSPRGGAQETQYF,TGTGCCAGCTCACCAAGGGGGGGTGCTCAAGAGACCCAGTACTTC
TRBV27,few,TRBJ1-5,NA,CASSFIGQPQHF,TGTGCCAGCAGTTTCATCGGTCAGCCCCAGCATTTT
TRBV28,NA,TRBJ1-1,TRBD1,CASSLATGAGRAFF,TGTGCCAGCAGTTTAGCGACAGGGGCGGGGCGAGCTTTCTTT
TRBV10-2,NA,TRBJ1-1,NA,CASSDKGWAFF,TGCGCCAGCAGTGATAAGGGCTGGGCTTTCTTT
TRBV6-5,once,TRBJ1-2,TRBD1,CASSHGQAKGGYTF,TGTGCCAGCAGCCACGGACAGGCAAAGGGTGGCTACACCTTC
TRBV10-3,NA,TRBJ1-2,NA,CAIRRAGVNYGYTF,TGTGCCATCAGAAGGGCAGGGGTAAACTATGGCTACACCTTC
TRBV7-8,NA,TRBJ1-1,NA,CASSPDSSEAFF,TGTGCCAGCAGCCCTGACAGCTCTGAAGCTTTCTTT
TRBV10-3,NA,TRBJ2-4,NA,CAISESGPHWRDLRIAKNIQYF,TGTGCCATCAGTGAGTCCGGACCTCACTGGCGGGATCTAAGAATAGCCAAAAACATTCAGTACTTC
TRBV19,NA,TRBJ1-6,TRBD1,CASERTGGSGSPLHF,TGTGCCAGTGAGCGGACAGGGGGATCGGGCTCACCCCTCCACTTT
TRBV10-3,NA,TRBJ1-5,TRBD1,CAISGTGQGGQPQHF,TGTGCCATCAGTGGTACGGGACAGGGCGGCCAGCCCCAGCATTTT
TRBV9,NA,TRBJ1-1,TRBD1,CASSPAPTGSTEAFF,TGTGCCAGCAGCCCCGCCCCGACAGGGAGCACTGAAGCTTTCTTT
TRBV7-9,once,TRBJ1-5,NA,CASSLDAGSHQPQHF,TGTGCCAGCAGCTTAGACGCGGGTAGTCATCAGCCCCAGCATTTT
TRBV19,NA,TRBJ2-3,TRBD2,CASSIVSGGGEDTQYF,TGTGCCAGTAGTATAGTATCGGGGGGGGGCGAAGATACGCAGTATTTT
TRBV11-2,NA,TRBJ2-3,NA,CASSLEGNTDTQYF,TGTGCCAGCAGCTTAGAGGGGAACACAGATACGCAGTATTTT
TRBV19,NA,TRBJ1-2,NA,CASRTTGGYGYTF,TGTGCCAGTAGAACGACGGGAGGTTATGGCTACACCTTC
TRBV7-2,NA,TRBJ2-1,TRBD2,CASRRGAEDNEQFF,TGTGCCAGCAGGCGGGGGGCCGAGGACAATGAGCAGTTCTTC
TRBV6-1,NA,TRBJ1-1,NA,CASSELRDGREAFF,TGTGCCAGCAGTGAACTCCGGGACGGCCGTGAAGCTTTCTTT
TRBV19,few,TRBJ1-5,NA,CASSIGDTNQPQHF,TGTGCCAGTAGTATCGGGGATACCAATCAGCCCCAGCATTTT
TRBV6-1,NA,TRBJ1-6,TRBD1,CASSEGQQYNSPLHF,TGTGCCAGCAGTGAGGGACAGCAATATAATTCACCCCTCCACTTT
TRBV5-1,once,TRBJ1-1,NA,CASSRQGANTEAFF,TGCGCCAGCAGCCGACAAGGGGCCAACACTGAAGCTTTCTTT
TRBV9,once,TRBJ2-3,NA,CASSVGRITDTQYF,TGTGCCAGCAGCGTAGGACGGATCACAGATACGCAGTATTTT
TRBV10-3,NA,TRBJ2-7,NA,CAISDRGVYEQYF,TGTGCCATCAGTGACAGGGGGGTCTACGAGCAGTACTTC
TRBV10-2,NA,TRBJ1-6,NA,CASSVEQGYSPLHF,TGCGCCAGCAGTGTGGAACAGGGTTATTCACCCCTCCACTTT
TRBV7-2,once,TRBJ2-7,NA,CASSSFGLPYEQYF,TGTGCCAGCAGCTCCTTCGGACTGCCCTACGAGCAGTACTTC
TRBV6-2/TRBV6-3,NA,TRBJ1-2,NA,CASSSTYGYTF,TGTGCCAGCAGTTCAACCTATGGCTACACCTTC
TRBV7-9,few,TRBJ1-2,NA,CASSPLIFEGYTF,TGTGCCAGCAGCCCCCTCATCTTCGAAGGCTACACCTTC